This T cell receptor (beta chain) was identified in a study of cytomegalovirus exposure and HLA in healthy donors. For the study at large: An early data release held 79 million or so unique TCRs from HLA-typed donors. Whole-study findings and limits: The authors enumerated over 150 TCR beta chains as linked to cytomegalovirus.

As regards this clone: Antigen unknown.

The PCR had 60 Vbeta and 13 Jbeta primers. The data were produced by immunoSEQ multiplex PCR, yet TCRdb's version contains in-frame clones alone and is incomplete. The data show about 200,000 clones, approximately 86% seen once. The clonotype was recovered from a woman younger than 45 in good health and CMV-seronegative. Sequenced material: PBMCs.

CDR3 in DNA: TGTGCCAGCAGCCAAGATGGAGGTCCCCAGCCCCAGCATTTT. It is translated as CASSQDGGPQPQHF. The chain carries TRBV4-2 and TRBJ1-5, with D unclear. This CDR3 region has 14 residues. Trimming removed 0 bases at V and 7 bases at J, with 10 bases between. The germline CDR1 and CDR2 sequences are LGHNA and YNFKEQ.